The 13 T cell receptor beta chains below were found in one sample sequenced in a study of CD8 T cells in ankylosing spondylitis. MiXCR was run by TCRdb on the 5' RACE reads, yielding one entry per CDR3 protein. The table records around 230,000 distinct CDR3 sequences, 7.5% to 9% of them present only once. The sample was blood, either unsorted or a sorted T cell fraction (not recorded which). The receptors derive from a male donor with ankylosing spondylitis or in good health (not recorded which).

This clonotype was seen ten or more times. In DNA form, the CDR3 reads TGCAGTGCTAGAGACAGGGTAGGAGAGACCCAGTACTTC. Protein: CSARDRVGETQYF. V gene TRBV20-1 combines with J gene TRBJ2-5; D perhaps matches TRBD1 (5 bases). The CDR3 is 13 amino acids. Trimming left V 0 bases short and J 4 bases short, with 9 bases between. Germline CDR1 and CDR2: DFQATT and SNEGSKA (reference sequence).

This clonotype was detected many times. V usage is TRBV20-1 and J usage is TRBJ2-1; 12 bases match TRBD2. Looked up from germline, CDR1 is DFQATT and CDR2 is SNEGSKA (reference sequence). The CDR3 is made up of 14 amino acids. J gave up 7 bases and V 5 bases, and 6 bases lay outside the gene matches. The CDR3 DNA follows: TGCAGTGCTCCCAGCGGACTAGCGGGGAATGAGCAGTTCTTC. Its translation: CSAPSGLAGNEQFF.

In this sample, this clonotype turned up many times. The genes are TRBV19 and TRBJ2-6; no firm D call. The CDR3 spans 16 residues. V was cut by 0 bases and J by 1 base, with 7 bases left in between. The V gene's germline CDR1 is LNHDA and CDR2 SQIVND (reference sequence). The CDR3 reads CASSIEARSGANVLTF. DNA for the CDR3: TGTGCCAGTAGTATAGAGGCGCGGTCTGGGGCCAACGTCCTGACTTTC.

This clonotype was counted at least ten times. The chain is built from TRBV2 and TRBJ2-2, with TRBD2 matching 14 bases. The V gene's germline CDR1 is SNHLY and CDR2 FYNNEI. The V gene end was trimmed by 6 bases and the J gene end by 7 bases; junction bases not matched to a gene: 7. This CDR3 spans 16 amino acids. The CDR3 spells CASRGTSGSGDGELFF. CDR3 DNA: TGTGCCAGCAGAGGGACTAGCGGGAGTGGTGACGGGGAGCTGTTTTTT. Looking up the rest from reference TRBV2 and TRBJ2-2 gives the full variable domain: EPEVTQTPSHQVTQMGQEVILRCVPISNHLYFYWYRQILGQKVEFLVSFYNNEISEKSEIFDDQFSVERPDGSNFTLKIRSTKLEDSAMYFCASRGTSGSGDGELFFGEGSRLTVL.

The sample holds many counts of this clonotype. V usage is TRBV30 and J usage is TRBJ1-3; D not certain. The V end was cut by 0 bases, the J end by 0 bases, with 9 bases between. The CDR3 runs 15 residues. Germline V gene sequence: CDR1 GTSNPN, CDR2 SVGIG (reference sequence). As DNA, the CDR3 is TGTGCCTGGAGTGTAAGTTTCCTCTCTGGAAACACCATATATTTT. This encodes CAWSVSFLSGNTIYF.

This clonotype was picked up many times. This chain joins TRBV7-2 and TRBJ2-3, with D possibly matching TRBD1 (6 bases). The CDR3 spans 14 residues. Per germline, CDR1 SGHTA and CDR2 FQGNSA. V dropped 4 bases and J dropped 4 bases, with 12 bases sitting between them. The CDR3 DNA is TGTGCCAGCAGCTCCACAGGGCCCCCAGATACGCAGTATTTT. Translated: CASSSTGPPDTQYF.

This clonotype was seen at least ten times. The chain employs TRBV7-2 and TRBJ2-4; 10 bases map to TRBD1. J gave up 5 bases and V 5 bases, and 6 bases lay outside the gene matches. From germline, CDR1 is SGHTA and CDR2 FQGNSA. The CDR3 is 15 amino acids. The DNA for the CDR3 is TGTGCCAGCAGCCTGGACAGGGGGGTCCAAAACATTCAGTACTTC. It is translated as CASSLDRGVQNIQYF.

This clonotype was seen a handful of times. The chain uses TRBV2 and TRBJ2-1, with D unresolved. CDR1 is SNHLY, CDR2 FYNNEI, per germline. V dropped 1 base and J dropped 3 bases, with 7 bases sitting between them. CDR3 length: 14 residues. The CDR3 coding sequence is TGTGCCAGCAGTGAAGTACCCTACTACAATGAGCAGTTCTTC. This sequence encodes CASSEVPYYNEQFF.

This clonotype was seen at least ten times. This chain's CDR3 is CASSELTGGRSPLHF. In nucleotides, the CDR3 is TGTGCCAGCAGCGAATTGACAGGGGGCAGGTCACCCCTCCACTTT. V is TRBV11-3 and J is TRBJ1-6, with TRBD1 matching 10 bases. J was trimmed by 10 bases and V by 5 bases; bases with no gene match: 8. This CDR3 has 15 amino acids. The germline V gene encodes CDR1 SGHNT and CDR2 YENEEA.

A remark on this clonotype: This could be a read error, since a much larger clone is one nucleotide away. The chain carries TRBV6-1 and TRBJ2-1; D is perhaps TRBD2 (5 bases). Germline CDR1 MNHNS, CDR2 SASEGT. This CDR3 is 16 amino acids long. CDR3: CARSEKRKSSYNEQFF. The CDR3 region has the DNA TGTGCCAGAAGTGAGAAGCGGAAAAGCTCCTACAATGAGCAGTTCTTC.

This clonotype came up many times. This chain uses TRBV5-6 with TRBJ2-1; D is uncertain. The CDR3 consists of 12 residues. CDR1 is SGHDT and CDR2 is YYEEEE in the germline V gene. V was pared by 3 bases and J by 6 bases, with 7 bases between. CDR3 in amino acids: CASSSHLNEQFF. The CDR3 DNA reads as TGTGCCAGCAGCTCCCACCTCAATGAGCAGTTCTTC.

This clonotype was counted at least ten times. V usage is TRBV6-1 and J usage is TRBJ2-3; D is uncertain. Trimming removed 0 bases at V and 2 bases at J, with 12 bases between. Germline CDR1 is MNHNS and CDR2 is SASEGT. This CDR3 comprises 16 residues. CDR3 residues: CASSEAWAGSTDTQYF. The DNA for the CDR3 is TGTGCCAGCAGTGAAGCTTGGGCAGGATCCACAGATACGCAGTATTTT.

The sample holds many counts of this clonotype. This chain joins TRBV20-1 and TRBJ2-1, with TRBD2 matching over 15 bases. Germline V CDR1 and CDR2: DFQATT, SNEGSKA (reference sequence). The V gene end was trimmed by 3 bases and the J gene end by 8 bases; junction bases not matched to a gene: 2. CDR3 length: 14 residues. The CDR3 sequence is CSASGLAGGDEQFF. The CDR3 bases are TGCAGTGCTAGTGGACTAGCGGGAGGGGATGAGCAGTTCTTC.